A selection of T cell receptor beta chains follows, all from one sample in a study of patients and donors after allogeneic stem cell transplantation. Each CDR3 protein gets one entry after TCRdb re-called the RT-PCR reads with MiXCR. The sample carries approximately 430,000 distinct CDR3 sequences, 16% recorded once. The specimen was blood, either unsorted or a sorted T cell fraction (not recorded which). The receptors stem from a human donor who was either an allogeneic HSCT recipient or a stem cell or donor lymphocyte infusion donor (not recorded which). It is not recorded whose cells these are; they may come from a transplant donor. CDR3s include the opening cysteine and the closing phenylalanine or tryptophan. A D gene is named only where the DNA matches it firmly. The size of a clone is reported for some rows only, either as once, few or many, or as a class for expanded clones.

size: few
D: .
V: TRBV4-2
J: TRBJ2-7
DNA: TGTGCCAGCAGCCCAGTAGAGACAGGCCTCGAGAGCGAGCAGTACTTC
CDR3: CASSPVETGLESEQYF

size: few
D: .
V: TRBV7-2
J: TRBJ1-2
DNA: TGTGCCAGCAGTCATATGACAGGTGGCTACACCTTC
CDR3: CASSHMTGGYTF

size: many
D: .
V: TRBV12-3/TRBV12-4
J: TRBJ2-5
DNA: TGTGCCAGCACCAAGGTTAGGGGAGCGGCCCAAGAGACCCAGTACTTC
CDR3: CASTKVRGAAQETQYF

size: .
D: .
V: TRBV29-1
J: TRBJ1-2
DNA: TGCAGCGTTTCCGACAGTTCCCTCTATGGCTACACCTTC
CDR3: CSVSDSSLYGYTF

size: .
D: TRBD1
V: TRBV15
J: TRBJ2-7
DNA: TGTGCCACCAGCACCGGGACAGGGGGCCGCGAGCAGTACTTC
CDR3: CATSTGTGGREQYF

size: .
D: .
V: TRBV7-9
J: TRBJ2-1
DNA: TGTGCCAGCAGCCCTCGACTAGGAGGGGGCTATGAGCAGTTCTTC
CDR3: CASSPRLGGGYEQFF

size: many
D: .
V: TRBV7-9
J: TRBJ2-7
DNA: TGTGCCAGCAGCCTTGGGGGAGGCTACGAGCAGTACTTC
CDR3: CASSLGGGYEQYF

size: few
D: .
V: TRBV9
J: TRBJ2-5
DNA: TGTGCCAGCAGCGTAGGGGCGGGGCCGTTGACCCAGTACTTC
CDR3: CASSVGAGPLTQYF

size: .
D: .
V: TRBV20-1
J: TRBJ1-1
DNA: TGCAGTGCTAGGCCGGAACGGGAAGCTTTCTTT
CDR3: CSARPEREAFF

size: .
D: TRBD2
V: TRBV20-1
J: TRBJ2-3
DNA: TGCAGTGCTCCCCTTGGAGCGGGAGGGCCCTTTACGCAGTATTTT
CDR3: CSAPLGAGGPFTQYF

size: .
D: TRBD1
V: TRBV7-8
J: TRBJ1-2
DNA: TGTGCCAGCAGCTTGTCCGGGACAGCGAATTCCTATGGCTACACCTTC
CDR3: CASSLSGTANSYGYTF

size: .
D: TRBD2
V: TRBV2
J: TRBJ2-1
DNA: TGTGCCAGCAGTCTCCCCTCTCAGCGGGAGTCGAGGAATGAGCAGTTCTTC
CDR3: CASSLPSQRESRNEQFF

size: many
D: .
V: TRBV27
J: TRBJ2-2
DNA: TGTGCCAGCAGTTTAACCCCCGGAGTCCGGGTCGGGGAGCTGTTTTTT
CDR3: CASSLTPGVRVGELFF

size: few
D: TRBD2
V: TRBV19
J: TRBJ2-2
DNA: TGTGCCAGTAGTACCAGATTAGCGGGGAGCGGGGAGCTGTTTTTT
CDR3: CASSTRLAGSGELFF

size: few
D: TRBD1
V: TRBV5-1
J: TRBJ2-7
DNA: TGCGCCAGCAGCTTGGGGGGGACAGGGTTTACCTACGAGCAGTACTTC
CDR3: CASSLGGTGFTYEQYF

size: few
D: .
V: TRBV9
J: TRBJ2-2
DNA: TGTGCCAGCAGCGGTTCTCTCAGGGCAATTTCCGGGGAGCTGTTTTTT
CDR3: CASSGSLRAISGELFF

size: .
D: TRBD2
V: TRBV18
J: TRBJ2-1
DNA: TGTGCCAGCTCGGCGGGACTAGCGGGCGAGCAGTTCTTC
CDR3: CASSAGLAGEQFF

size: .
D: TRBD2
V: TRBV6-1
J: TRBJ2-3
DNA: TGTGCCAGCAGTCGACTAGCGGGGGATCTCACAGATACGCAGTATTTT
CDR3: CASSRLAGDLTDTQYF

size: .
D: TRBD1
V: TRBV12-3/TRBV12-4
J: TRBJ1-5
DNA: TGTGCCAGCAGCCCAGGCAGGGGGAATCAGCCCCAGCAATTT
CDR3: CASSPGRGNQPQQF

size: few
D: .
V: TRBV4-1
J: TRBJ2-1
DNA: TGCGCCAGCAGCCAAGCGAAAAGGAGCAATGAGCAGTTCTTC
CDR3: CASSQAKRSNEQFF

size: .
D: .
V: TRBV7-9
J: TRBJ1-3
DNA: TGTGCCAGCAGCTTAGGTCCATTCTCTGGAAACACCATATATTTT
CDR3: CASSLGPFSGNTIYF

size: few
D: TRBD1
V: TRBV9
J: TRBJ2-2
DNA: TGTGCCAGCAGCGTAGGGGACAGGGGTACCGGGGAGCTGTTTTTT
CDR3: CASSVGDRGTGELFF

size: .
D: .
V: TRBV10-3
J: TRBJ1-2
DNA: TGTGCCATCAGTGACTTCTCCGGACTGGATGGCACCTTC
CDR3: CAISDFSGLDGTF

size: .
D: .
V: TRBV28
J: TRBJ1-1
DNA: TGTGCCAGCAGTACCCACGGACTGAGGACTGAAGCTTTCTTT
CDR3: CASSTHGLRTEAFF

size: few
D: .
V: TRBV7-8
J: TRBJ1-1
DNA: TGTGCCAGCAGCTGGCGGGAGGCGCTCGAAGCTTTCTTT
CDR3: CASSWREALEAFF

size: few
D: .
V: TRBV7-9
J: TRBJ2-3
DNA: TGTGCCAGCAGCCCAGGGTGGGGGCCACCAAACACAGATACGCAGTATTTT
CDR3: CASSPGWGPPNTDTQYF

size: .
D: .
V: TRBV2
J: TRBJ2-3
DNA: TGTGCCAGCAGTGGCGCGGTCACAGATACGCAGTATTTT
CDR3: CASSGAVTDTQYF

size: .
D: TRBD1
V: TRBV11-2
J: TRBJ2-1
DNA: TGTGCCAGCAGCTTAGTGGGACAGGGCTTCAATGAGCAGTTCTTC
CDR3: CASSLVGQGFNEQFF

size: few
D: .
V: TRBV2
J: TRBJ1-5
DNA: TGTGCCAGCGGCAGGGAAATCCAGCCCCAGCATTTT
CDR3: CASGREIQPQHF

size: .
D: .
V: TRBV19
J: TRBJ2-4
DNA: TGTGCCAGTAACTCCGCCGGGGGTACCCTAGCCAAAAACATTCAGTACTTC
CDR3: CASNSAGGTLAKNIQYF

size: few
D: .
V: TRBV2
J: TRBJ2-1
DNA: TGTGCCAGCAGCCGTTTGGATGAGCAGTTCTTC
CDR3: CASSRLDEQFF

size: many
D: .
V: TRBV4-2
J: TRBJ2-7
DNA: TGTGCCAGCAGCCCCGGCAAGTCCTACGAGCAGTACTTC
CDR3: CASSPGKSYEQYF

size: .
D: TRBD1
V: TRBV7-8
J: TRBJ1-1
DNA: TGTGCCAGCAGCCCGCGGGACAGCAACGAAGCTTTCTTT
CDR3: CASSPRDSNEAFF

size: .
D: .
V: TRBV5-1
J: TRBJ1-3
DNA: TGCGCCAGCAGCCTAAAGCACCTTCTAAGCCGAAACACCATATATTTT
CDR3: CASSLKHLLSRNTIYF

size: few
D: TRBD2
V: TRBV20-1
J: TRBJ2-5
DNA: TGCAGTGCTACCGGGACTACTCAAGAGACCCAGTACTTC
CDR3: CSATGTTQETQYF

size: .
D: TRBD2
V: TRBV20-1
J: TRBJ2-5
DNA: TGCAGTGCTAGTCTCTGGACTAGCGGGGGGGCCGGGGAGACCCAGTACTTC
CDR3: CSASLWTSGGAGETQYF

size: .
D: TRBD1
V: TRBV10-3
J: TRBJ1-2
DNA: TGTGCCATCAGTGGGGGCAGGGGGTACTATGGCTACACCTTC
CDR3: CAISGGRGYYGYTF

size: .
D: TRBD1
V: TRBV6-1
J: TRBJ2-7
DNA: TGTGCCAGCAGTAGAGCCGGGACAGGGGTCTTCGAGCAGTACTTC
CDR3: CASSRAGTGVFEQYF

size: .
D: TRBD1
V: TRBV20-1
J: TRBJ2-5
DNA: TGCAGTGCTAGTATCGCCGGACAGGCTGAGACCCAGTACTTC
CDR3: CSASIAGQAETQYF